This TCR beta chain was captured by sequencing in a study of identical twins. Each cDNA held unique molecular identifiers, and template switching gave it a universal primer site. TCRdb re-analysed the 5' RACE reads in MiXCR, keeping a single row per CDR3 protein. Found here are about 720,000 distinct CDR3 sequences, 18% of them singletons; the top ten hold around 13%. The CDR3 loop spans 15 amino acids. Trimming stripped 3 bases from V and 2 bases from J, with 13 bases between. The sample also formed part of further work on T cells expressing NK-cell markers.

The chain joins TRBV12-3 or TRBV12-4 to TRBJ1-1; D is unclear. The TCR was taken from a woman aged 18-29 years in good health. Sample: PBMCs. The CDR3 region is CASSLGMARNTEAFF. CDR3 DNA: TGTGCCAGCAGTTTGGGAATGGCCCGAAACACTGAAGCTTTCTTT.